The entry below gives a single T cell receptor beta chain sequence along with its context. Its specificity is not known. PCR was performed using 60 Vbeta and 13 Jbeta primers. Clones were sequenced by immunoSEQ multiplex PCR, and TCRdb holds only the in-frame ones, with some missing. The sample carries some 140,000 clones, 73% recorded once. The trim removed 5 bases at V and 2 bases at J, leaving 5 bases unmatched. This CDR3 region has 16 residues. Germline V CDR1 and CDR2: LNHNV, YYDKDF (reference sequence). The sample belongs to a study of cytomegalovirus exposure and HLA in healthy donors. Study results and caveats: CMV serostatus was the sole immune exposure data available. Later findings reportedly placed an Asian-associated ancestry cluster below the roughly 660-donor mean for N-insertions.

This chain connects TRBV15 to TRBJ1-6; 8 bases fit TRBD1. The sequenced sample was PBMCs. The sequence derives from a woman aged 40 to 49 in good health and CMV-seronegative. CDR3 DNA sequence: TGTGCCACCAGCGCACAACAGGGGGCCTATAATTCACCCCTCCACTTT. This encodes CATSAQQGAYNSPLHF.